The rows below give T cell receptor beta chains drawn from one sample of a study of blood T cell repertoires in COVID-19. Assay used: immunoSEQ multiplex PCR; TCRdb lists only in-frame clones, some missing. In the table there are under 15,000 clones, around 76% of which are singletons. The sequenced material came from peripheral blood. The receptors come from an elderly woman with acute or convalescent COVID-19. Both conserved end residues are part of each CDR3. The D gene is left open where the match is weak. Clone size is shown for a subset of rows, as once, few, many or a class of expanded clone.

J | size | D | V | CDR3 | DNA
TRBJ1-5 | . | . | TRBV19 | CASSWDNNQPQHF | TGTGCCAGTAGTTGGGACAACAATCAGCCCCAGCATTTT
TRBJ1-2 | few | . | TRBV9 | CASSPTGTNYGYTF | TGTGCCAGCAGCCCAACAGGGACCAACTATGGCTACACCTTC
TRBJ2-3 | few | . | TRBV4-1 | CASTARGPTDTQYF | TGCGCCAGCACCGCCAGGGGACCCACAGATACGCAGTATTTT
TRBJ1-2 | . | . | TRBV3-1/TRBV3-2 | CASSLGTTQGYTF | TGTGCCAGCAGCCTTGGCACCACACAGGGCTACACCTTC
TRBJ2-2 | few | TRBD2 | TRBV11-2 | CASSLGGTSGGGGELFF | TGTGCCAGCAGCTTAGGAGGGACTAGCGGGGGTGGCGGGGAGCTGTTTTTT
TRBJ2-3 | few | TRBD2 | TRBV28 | CASSSSSGGRPTDTQYF | TGTGCCAGCAGTTCGAGCAGCGGGGGGCGACCCACAGATACGCAGTATTTT
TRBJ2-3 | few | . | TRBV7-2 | CASSLAGPTSTDTQYF | TGTGCCAGCAGCTTAGCGGGGCCAACTAGCACAGATACGCAGTATTTT
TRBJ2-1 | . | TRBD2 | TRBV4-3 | CASSQEVAGDEQFF | TGCGCCAGCAGCCAAGAGGTAGCGGGAGATGAGCAGTTCTTC
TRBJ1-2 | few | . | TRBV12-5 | CATARQVGVANYGYTF | TGTGCTACTGCCCGACAGGTGGGAGTAGCTAACTATGGCTACACCTTC
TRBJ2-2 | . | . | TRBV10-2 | CASSEFLEGWTGELFF | TGCGCCAGCAGTGAGTTTTTGGAGGGGTGGACCGGGGAGCTGTTTTTT
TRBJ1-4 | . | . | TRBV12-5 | CASGWVQGPATNEKLFF | TGTGCTAGTGGTTGGGTACAGGGACCAGCAACTAATGAAAAACTGTTTTTT
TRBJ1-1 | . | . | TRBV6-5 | CASRSSTGNTEAFF | TGTGCCAGCAGATCCTCCACAGGGAACACTGAAGCTTTCTTT
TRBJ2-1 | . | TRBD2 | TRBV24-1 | CATSARPTSGGVDEQFF | TGTGCCACCAGTGCGCGACCGACTAGCGGGGGGGTCGATGAGCAGTTCTTC
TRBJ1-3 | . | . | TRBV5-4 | CASSLETSFQGNTIYF | TGTGCCAGCAGCTTGGAGACTTCCTTCCAGGGGAACACCATATATTTT
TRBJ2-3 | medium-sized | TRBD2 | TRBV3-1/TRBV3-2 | CASSQGTASGGTDTQYF | TGTGCCAGCAGCCAAGGGACGGCTAGCGGGGGCACAGATACGCAGTATTTT
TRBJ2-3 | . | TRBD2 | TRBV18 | CASSPSSGGSDTQYF | TGTGCCAGCTCACCATCCAGCGGGGGCTCAGATACGCAGTATTTT
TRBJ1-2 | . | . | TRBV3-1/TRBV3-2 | CASSQEPPGEGYTF | TGTGCCAGCAGCCAAGAGCCTCCAGGGGAGGGCTACACCTTC
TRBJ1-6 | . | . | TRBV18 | CASSPVASSYNSPLHF | TGTGCCAGCTCACCGGTGGCCAGCTCCTATAATTCACCCCTCCACTTT
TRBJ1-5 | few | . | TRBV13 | CASSLQGGNQPQHF | TGTGCCAGCAGCTTACAGGGAGGGAATCAGCCCCAGCATTTT
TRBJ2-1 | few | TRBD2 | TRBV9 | CASSPGGSGGSNEQFF | TGTGCCAGCAGCCCAGGGGGTAGCGGGGGTTCCAATGAGCAGTTCTTC
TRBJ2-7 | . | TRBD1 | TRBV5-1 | CASSPGAGQGDYEQYF | TGCGCCAGCAGCCCGGGGGCGGGACAGGGAGACTACGAGCAGTACTTC
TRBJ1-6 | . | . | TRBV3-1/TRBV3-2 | CASSQGTVYNSPLHF | TGTGCCAGCAGCCAAGGGACAGTTTATAATTCACCCCTCCACTTT
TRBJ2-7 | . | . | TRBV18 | CASSPQGRSYEQYF | TGTGCCAGCTCACCGCAGGGGCGGTCCTACGAGCAGTACTTC
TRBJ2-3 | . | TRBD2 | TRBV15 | CATSRDGLAGFTDTQYF | TGTGCCACCAGCAGGGACGGCCTAGCGGGGTTCACAGATACGCAGTATTTT
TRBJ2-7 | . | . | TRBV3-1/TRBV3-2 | CASSHRGYYEQYF | TGTGCCAGCAGCCATCGGGGGTATTACGAGCAGTACTTC
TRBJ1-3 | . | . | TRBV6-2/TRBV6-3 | CASSYLGVRNTIYF | TGTGCCAGCAGTTACCTCGGGGTGAGAAACACCATATATTTT
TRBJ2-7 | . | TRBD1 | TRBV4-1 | CASSQPRDRGSLEQYF | TGCGCCAGCAGCCAACCCCGGGACAGGGGATCCCTCGAGCAGTACTTC
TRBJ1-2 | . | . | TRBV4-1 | CASSQDSGRYGYGYTF | TGCGCCAGCAGCCAAGATTCAGGGCGGTACGGCTATGGCTACACCTTC
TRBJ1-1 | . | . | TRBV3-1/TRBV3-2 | CASTQGSNTEAFF | TGTGCCAGCACCCAGGGCAGTAACACTGAAGCTTTCTTT
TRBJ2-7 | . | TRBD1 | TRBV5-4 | CASSLDGTGHSF | TGTGCCAGCAGCTTGGATGGGACAGGGCATAGCTTC
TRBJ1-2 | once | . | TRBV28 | CASSLPGAYGYTF | TGTGCCAGCAGTTTACCAGGGGCCTATGGCTACACCTTC
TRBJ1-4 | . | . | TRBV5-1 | CASSSPGQANEKLFF | TGCGCCAGCAGCTCCCCAGGGCAGGCGAATGAAAAACTGTTTTTT
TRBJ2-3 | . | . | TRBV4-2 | CASSPTGYSTDTQYF | TGTGCCAGCAGCCCCACCGGGTATAGCACAGATACGCAGTATTTT
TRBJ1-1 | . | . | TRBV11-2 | CASSLGRATEAFF | TGTGCCAGCAGCTTAGGGCGGGCCACTGAAGCTTTCTTT
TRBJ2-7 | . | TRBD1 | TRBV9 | CASSVAGGEEQYF | TGTGCCAGCAGCGTAGCAGGGGGCGAGGAGCAGTACTTC
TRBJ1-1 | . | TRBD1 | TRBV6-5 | CASRGGQKAFF | TGTGCCAGCAGAGGGGGACAGAAAGCTTTCTTT
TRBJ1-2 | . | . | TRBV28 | CASSLPGHPNYGYTF | TGTGCCAGCAGTTTACCCGGACATCCTAACTATGGCTACACCTTC
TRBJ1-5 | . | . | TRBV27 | CASSLSVRVDQPQHF | TGTGCCAGCAGTTTATCTGTCAGGGTGGATCAGCCCCAGCATTTT
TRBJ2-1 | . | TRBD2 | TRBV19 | CATQSGGASEEQFF | TGTGCCACCCAGAGCGGGGGGGCCTCGGAAGAGCAGTTCTTC
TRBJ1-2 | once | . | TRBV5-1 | CASGSGVAYGYTF | TGCGCCAGCGGATCAGGGGTCGCCTATGGCTACACCTTC
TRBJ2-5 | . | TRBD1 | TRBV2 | CASRAGTGIRETQYF | TGTGCCAGCAGGGCCGGGACAGGGATTAGAGAGACCCAGTACTTC
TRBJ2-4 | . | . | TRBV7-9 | CASSLAENIQYF | TGTGCCAGCAGCTTAGCCGAAAACATTCAGTACTTC
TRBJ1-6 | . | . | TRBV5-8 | CASSPGQNNSPLHF | TGTGCCAGCAGCCCGGGACAAAATAATTCACCCCTCCACTTT
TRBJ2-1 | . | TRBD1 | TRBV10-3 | CAIKMTGGTYNEQFF | TGTGCCATCAAGATGACAGGGGGAACATACAATGAGCAGTTCTTC
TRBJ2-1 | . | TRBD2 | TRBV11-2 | CASRSSGGASHEQFF | TGTGCCAGCCGGTCTAGCGGGGGGGCCTCCCATGAGCAGTTCTTC
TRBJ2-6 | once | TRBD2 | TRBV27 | CASSPLAGVGANVLTF | TGTGCCAGCAGTCCCCTAGCGGGGGTTGGGGCCAACGTCCTGACTTTC
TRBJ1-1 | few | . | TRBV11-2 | CASSYQQGNTEAFF | TGTGCCAGCAGCTACCAACAGGGAAACACTGAAGCTTTCTTT
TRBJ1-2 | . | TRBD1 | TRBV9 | CASSVGQGMIGYTF | TGTGCCAGCAGCGTCGGACAGGGGATGATCGGCTACACCTTC
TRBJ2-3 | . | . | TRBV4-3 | CASSQDRFDTQYF | TGCGCCAGCAGCCAAGATAGATTTGATACGCAGTATTTT
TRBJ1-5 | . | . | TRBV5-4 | CASSLYGVGPQHF | TGTGCCAGCAGCTTGTACGGGGTTGGGCCCCAGCATTTT
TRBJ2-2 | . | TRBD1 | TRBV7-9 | CASSPRSEGAPGELFF | TGTGCCAGCAGCCCCCGGAGTGAGGGGGCCCCCGGGGAGCTGTTTTTT
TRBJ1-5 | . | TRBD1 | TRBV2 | CASRQGDGGTQHF | TGTGCCAGCAGACAGGGGGACGGCGGGACCCAGCATTTT
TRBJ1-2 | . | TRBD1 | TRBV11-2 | CASSLLDRVADYGYTF | TGTGCCAGCAGCTTGCTAGACAGGGTCGCTGACTATGGCTACACCTTC
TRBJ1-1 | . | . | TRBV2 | CASTVKGESTEAFF | TGTGCCAGCACCGTTAAGGGGGAGAGCACTGAAGCTTTCTTT
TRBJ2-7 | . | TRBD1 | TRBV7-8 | CASSLVPGGIYEQYF | TGTGCCAGCAGCTTAGTCCCAGGGGGCATCTACGAGCAGTACTTC
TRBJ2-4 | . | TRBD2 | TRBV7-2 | CASSSGSGGANIQYF | TGTGCCAGCAGCTCAGGGAGCGGGGGGGCAAACATTCAGTACTTC
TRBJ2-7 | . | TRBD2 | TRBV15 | CATSGRLAGGEQYF | TGTGCCACCAGCGGGCGTTTAGCGGGGGGCGAGCAGTACTTC
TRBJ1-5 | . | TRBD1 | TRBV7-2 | CASSLQGQTNQPQHF | TGTGCCAGCAGCTTACAGGGACAGACCAATCAGCCCCAGCATTTT
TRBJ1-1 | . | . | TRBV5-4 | CASSRDKTGEAFF | TGTGCCAGCAGCCGGGACAAGACAGGAGAAGCTTTCTTT
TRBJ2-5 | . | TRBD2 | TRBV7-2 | CASSRTSGETQYF | TGTGCCAGCAGCCGGACTAGCGGGGAGACCCAGTACTTC